These T cell receptor beta chains were read from a single sample in a study of regulatory T cells in long-lasting Graves disease. TCRdb independently ran MiXCR on the multiplex PCR reads; one entry per CDR3 protein. This sample has approximately 360,000 distinct CDR3 sequences; about 11% occur once, and the top ten carry approximately 20%. These sequences were also reported in another study, on T cells in Graves' hyperthyroidism and ophthalmopathy.

The sample here was peripheral blood mononuclear cells (PBMCs), taken at new diagnosis, from a patient treated with antithyroid drugs. Every receptor here comes from a woman under 30 with Graves disease. CDR3s include the opening cysteine and the closing phenylalanine or tryptophan. A D gene is named only where the DNA matches it firmly. The listing skips clone size in some rows; elsewhere it reads once, few, many or a size class.

d_gene | abundance | j_gene | v_gene | CDR3aa | CDR3nt
- | many | TRBJ2-1 | TRBV7-2 | CASSPRGMNEQFF | TGTGCCAGCAGCCCTCGGGGTATGAATGAGCAGTTCTTC
- | few | TRBJ1-1 | TRBV11-2 | CASSQERGTEAFF | TGCGCCAGCAGCCAAGAAAGGGGCACTGAAGCTTTCTTT
- | many | TRBJ1-1 | TRBV10-3 | CAISEEEGRPNTEAFF | TGTGCCATCAGTGAGGAGGAGGGCCGGCCGAACACTGAAGCTTTCTTT
- | many | TRBJ2-7 | TRBV28 | CASSARIGEQYF | TGTGCCAGCTCAGCCCGCATCGGGGAGCAGTACTTC
- | many | TRBJ1-1 | TRBV12-3/TRBV12-4 | CASIPRLGFTEAFF | TGTGCCAGCATCCCCCGGTTAGGGTTCACTGAAGCTTTCTTT
TRBD2 | many | TRBJ2-7 | TRBV10-3 | CAISEGLTSGDEQYF | TGTGCCATCAGTGAGGGGTTGACTAGCGGAGACGAGCAGTACTTC
- | - | TRBJ2-3 | TRBV6-5 | CASSYSTTVDTQYF | TGTGCCAGCAGTTACTCGACTACGGTAGATACGCAGTATTTT
- | many | TRBJ2-4 | TRBV6-2/TRBV6-3 | CASSYGDRNIQYF | TGTGCCAGCAGTTACGGAGACAGAAACATTCAGTACTTC
TRBD1 | many | TRBJ2-5 | TRBV6-1 | CASSRTGFEKTQYF | TGTGCCAGCAGTCGGACAGGGTTTGAGAAGACCCAGTACTTC
- | - | TRBJ2-1 | TRBV24-1 | CATSGGHNEQFF | TGTGCCACCAGTGGCGGACACAATGAGCAGTTCTTC
- | many | TRBJ1-2 | TRBV4-1 | CASSQDPPPWEAVYGYTF | TGCGCCAGCAGCCAAGATCCACCCCCCTGGGAGGCGGTATATGGCTACACCTTC
- | many | TRBJ1-1 | TRBV27 | CASRLNGGGRTEAFF | TGTGCCAGTCGACTTAATGGAGGGGGGAGGACTGAAGCTTTCTTT
TRBD1 | - | TRBJ1-3 | TRBV12-3/TRBV12-4 | CASSPPGQGNTIYF | TGTGCCAGCAGCCCCCCGGGACAGGGGAACACCATATATTTT
- | many | TRBJ2-5 | TRBV18 | CASSSTSQETQYF | TGTGCCAGCTCATCAACTAGCCAGGAGACCCAGTACTTC
- | - | TRBJ2-1 | TRBV18 | CASSPRRGDFNEQFF | TGTGCCAGCTCACCACGGCGCGGGGACTTCAATGAGCAGTTCTTC
TRBD2 | - | TRBJ2-1 | TRBV4-1 | CASSHLGLAHNEQFF | TGCGCCAGCAGCCACTTGGGACTAGCGCACAATGAGCAGTTCTTC
- | few | TRBJ1-5 | TRBV4-3 | CASSQDGFQYQPQHF | TGCGCCAGCAGCCAAGATGGTTTCCAGTATCAGCCCCAGCATTTT
TRBD2 | once | TRBJ2-3 | TRBV20-1 | CSAGGVGRGVGDTQYF | TGCAGTGCTGGCGGGGTGGGGCGGGGGGTCGGAGATACGCAGTATTTT
- | many | TRBJ2-7 | TRBV30 | CAWSPRKEGVSYEQYF | TGTGCCTGGAGCCCCCGAAAAGAAGGGGTCTCCTACGAGCAGTACTTC
TRBD1 | many | TRBJ1-2 | TRBV7-6 | CASSLTLGQLNYGYTF | TGTGCCAGCAGCTTAACTCTGGGACAGCTTAACTATGGCTACACCTTC
- | - | TRBJ2-2 | TRBV27 | CASSLGQLTGELFF | TGTGCCAGCAGTTTAGGACAGTTGACCGGGGAGCTGTTTTTT
- | many | TRBJ2-7 | TRBV20-1 | CSAPDAYEQYF | TGCAGTGCCCCGGACGCCTACGAGCAGTACTTC
- | many | TRBJ2-1 | TRBV30 | CAWSARGYYNEQFF | TGTGCCTGGAGTGCCCGCGGATACTACAATGAGCAGTTCTTC
- | many | TRBJ2-3 | TRBV5-1 | CASSLASVEGLTDTQYF | TGCGCCAGCAGCTTGGCCAGTGTCGAGGGCCTCACAGATACGCAGTATTTT
- | many | TRBJ1-2 | TRBV6-1 | CASSTMGATGYTF | TGTGCCAGCAGTACCATGGGGGCCACGGGCTACACCTTC
- | few | TRBJ2-2 | TRBV6-2/TRBV6-3 | CASSRRRNTGELFF | TGTGCCAGCAGCCGCCGGAGAAACACCGGGGAGCTGTTTTTT
- | many | TRBJ1-1 | TRBV15 | CATSRGNTWTEAFF | TGTGCCACCAGCAGAGGGAATACTTGGACTGAAGCTTTCTTT
- | - | TRBJ1-5 | TRBV5-1 | CASSLGGPYSNQPQHF | TGCGCCAGCAGCTTGGGGGGGCCCTATAGCAATCAGCCCCAGCATTTT
- | many | TRBJ2-2 | TRBV20-1 | CSARGFGSDTNTGELFF | TGCAGTGCTAGAGGTTTCGGATCAGATACGAACACCGGGGAGCTGTTTTTT
- | few | TRBJ2-7 | TRBV20-1 | CSARNRAGYEQYF | TGCAGTGCTAGGAACAGGGCGGGGTACGAGCAGTACTTC
- | many | TRBJ2-7 | TRBV5-5 | CASSQQPKPYEQYF | TGTGCCAGCAGCCAGCAACCGAAACCCTACGAGCAGTACTTC
- | many | TRBJ1-5 | TRBV24-1 | CATSDPGVSRVGNQPQHF | TGTGCCACCAGTGACCCAGGGGTGAGTCGTGTTGGCAATCAGCCCCAGCATTTT
TRBD2 | - | TRBJ2-1 | TRBV19 | CASSITLASEQFF | TGTGCCAGTAGTATAACACTAGCGAGCGAGCAGTTCTTC
TRBD2 | few | TRBJ2-1 | TRBV20-1 | CSARVLILGTSGRVPYNEQFF | TGCAGTGCTAGAGTACTAATTCTTGGGACTAGCGGGAGGGTACCCTACAATGAGCAGTTCTTC
- | few | TRBJ2-2 | TRBV29-1 | CSVISGTKEPYGELFF | TGCAGCGTTATCTCCGGGACAAAAGAACCTTACGGGGAGCTGTTTTTT
- | many | TRBJ1-5 | TRBV3-2 | CASSQDNRYGNQPQHF | TGTGCCAGCAGCCAAGATAACAGGTACGGCAATCAGCCTCAGCATTTT
TRBD2 | few | TRBJ2-7 | TRBV10-2 | CASSEYSGRAGVEQYF | TGCGCCAGCAGTGAATATAGCGGGAGGGCCGGGGTCGAGCAGTACTTC
TRBD2 | few | TRBJ2-1 | TRBV6-2/TRBV6-3 | CASSLRIPVSYSGSLPYNEQFF | TGTGCCAGCAGCCTGAGGATTCCCGTCTCATACAGCGGGAGTCTACCCTACAATGAGCAGTTCTTC
TRBD2 | many | TRBJ2-5 | TRBV20-1 | CSARDKASGVHGTQYF | TGCAGTGCTAGAGATAAAGCTAGCGGCGTTCATGGGACCCAGTACTTC
TRBD1 | many | TRBJ1-2 | TRBV19 | CASSPDRAHYGYTF | TGTGCCAGTAGCCCAGACAGGGCCCACTATGGCTACACCTTC
TRBD2 | many | TRBJ2-1 | TRBV12-3/TRBV12-4 | CASSLGLAGNRNEQFF | TGTGCCAGCAGTTTGGGACTAGCGGGAAATCGAAATGAGCAGTTCTTC
- | - | TRBJ1-2 | TRBV5-1 | CASSLRPNYGYTF | TGCGCCAGCAGCTTGAGACCTAACTATGGCTACACCTTC
- | many | TRBJ1-1 | TRBV29-1 | CSVCYGLNTEAFF | TGCAGCGTATGCTATGGACTGAACACTGAAGCTTTCTTT
- | few | TRBJ2-2 | TRBV4-1 | CASSQDRGLFF | TGCGCCAGCAGCCAAGACCGCGGACTGTTTTTT
- | many | TRBJ2-5 | TRBV27 | CASSLTSQETQYF | TGTGCCAGCAGTTTAACGAGTCAAGAGACCCAGTACTTC
TRBD2 | - | TRBJ2-7 | TRBV7-2 | CASSLGPVGLAGAYEQYF | TGTGCCAGCAGCTTAGGGCCAGTAGGACTAGCGGGCGCCTACGAGCAGTACTTC
- | few | TRBJ1-6 | TRBV20-1 | CSARSGGLLYNSPLHF | TGCAGTGCTAGATCGGGGGGCCTGTTGTATAATTCACCCCTCCACTTT
- | many | TRBJ1-2 | TRBV12-3/TRBV12-4 | CASSLDPFGLMNYGYTF | TGTGCCAGCAGTTTAGACCCCTTCGGCTTAATGAACTATGGCTACACCTTC
- | few | TRBJ2-1 | TRBV7-9 | CASSLSGGVYEQFF | TGTGCCAGCAGCTTATCCGGGGGTGTGTATGAGCAGTTCTTC
- | - | TRBJ2-1 | TRBV14 | CASSHGLAEQFF | TGTGCCAGCAGCCACGGACTGGCTGAGCAGTTCTTC
TRBD2 | few | TRBJ2-7 | TRBV7-9 | CASSLVTSGNTYEQYF | TGTGCCAGCAGCTTAGTAACTAGCGGGAACACCTACGAGCAGTACTTC